This is a list of T cell receptor beta chains from one sample in a study of T cells in Graves' hyperthyroidism and ophthalmopathy. TCRdb fed the multiplex PCR reads into MiXCR, producing one record per CDR3 protein. The table has some 300,000 distinct CDR3 sequences, roughly 15% seen once. Sequencing input: blood. The origin of the receptors is a middle-aged woman with Graves' hyperthyroidism. Each CDR3 is given with its conserved first and last residue. The order of the fields is D gene, clone size, V gene, J gene, CDR3 protein, CDR3 DNA. The D gene is left open where the match is weak. Not every row has a clone size; where given, it reads once, few, many or a size class.

d_gene: .; abundance: many; v_gene: TRBV3-1; j_gene: TRBJ2-5; CDR3aa: CASSQGTLLGQETQYF; CDR3nt: TGTGCCAGCAGCCAGGGGACGCTTTTGGGGCAAGAGACCCAGTACTTC
d_gene: TRBD2; abundance: many; v_gene: TRBV3-1; j_gene: TRBJ2-2; CDR3aa: CASSQDGRSSGELFF; CDR3nt: TGTGCCAGCAGCCAAGACGGGAGGAGCTCCGGGGAGCTGTTTTTT
d_gene: .; abundance: many; v_gene: TRBV2; j_gene: TRBJ2-1; CDR3aa: CASSELAPGTYNEQFF; CDR3nt: TGTGCCAGCAGTGAACTGGCGCCTGGGACCTACAATGAGCAGTTCTTC
d_gene: .; abundance: many; v_gene: TRBV28; j_gene: TRBJ2-7; CDR3aa: CASSPQPWQLLKSYEQYF; CDR3nt: TGTGCCAGCAGTCCGCAGCCCTGGCAGCTGTTAAAGTCCTACGAGCAGTACTTC
d_gene: .; abundance: many; v_gene: TRBV6-1; j_gene: TRBJ2-7; CDR3aa: CASSEADGPRWYEQYF; CDR3nt: TGTGCCAGCAGTGAAGCGGACGGTCCCAGGTGGTACGAGCAGTACTTC
d_gene: TRBD1; abundance: many; v_gene: TRBV6-1; j_gene: TRBJ2-1; CDR3aa: CASRLIPGQESLSSYNEQFF; CDR3nt: TGTGCCAGCAGACTCATCCCGGGACAGGAGTCTTTGAGCTCCTACAATGAGCAGTTCTTC
d_gene: .; abundance: .; v_gene: TRBV28; j_gene: TRBJ2-3; CDR3aa: CASRLLKTASTDTQYF; CDR3nt: TGTGCCAGCAGGCTTCTGAAGACAGCTAGCACAGATACGCAGTATTTT
d_gene: TRBD1; abundance: many; v_gene: TRBV2; j_gene: TRBJ1-1; CDR3aa: CASTKTGDTEAFF; CDR3nt: TGTGCCAGCACTAAAACAGGGGACACTGAAGCTTTCTTT
d_gene: .; abundance: many; v_gene: TRBV5-1; j_gene: TRBJ1-1; CDR3aa: CASSLGSGDQAFF; CDR3nt: TGCGCCAGCAGCTTGGGGTCAGGCGACCAGGCTTTCTTT
d_gene: TRBD2; abundance: many; v_gene: TRBV12-3/TRBV12-4; j_gene: TRBJ2-3; CDR3aa: CATSTSGRRDTQYF; CDR3nt: TGTGCCACCTCGACTAGCGGGAGGAGAGATACGCAGTATTTT
d_gene: .; abundance: many; v_gene: TRBV6-1; j_gene: TRBJ2-1; CDR3aa: CASSAPENLGQFF; CDR3nt: TGTGCCAGCAGTGCCCCCGAAAACCTTGGGCAGTTCTTC
d_gene: TRBD1; abundance: .; v_gene: TRBV28; j_gene: TRBJ2-7; CDR3aa: CASSWGQGEQYF; CDR3nt: TGTGCCAGCAGTTGGGGACAGGGCGAGCAGTACTTC
d_gene: TRBD2; abundance: .; v_gene: TRBV5-1; j_gene: TRBJ2-2; CDR3aa: CACGLAATTGELFF; CDR3nt: TGCGCCTGCGGACTAGCGGCCACGACCGGGGAGCTGTTTTTT
d_gene: .; abundance: many; v_gene: TRBV12-3/TRBV12-4; j_gene: TRBJ1-1; CDR3aa: CASSLGQPRAFF; CDR3nt: TGTGCCAGCAGTTTAGGGCAACCAAGAGCTTTCTTT
d_gene: .; abundance: many; v_gene: TRBV6-1; j_gene: TRBJ2-5; CDR3aa: CAGGDTGETQYF; CDR3nt: TGTGCCGGGGGGGACACTGGGGAGACCCAGTACTTC
d_gene: .; abundance: many; v_gene: TRBV6-1; j_gene: TRBJ1-2; CDR3aa: CASSSPDNPGGYGYTF; CDR3nt: TGTGCCAGCAGTTCCCCCGACAACCCTGGGGGTTATGGCTACACCTTC
d_gene: .; abundance: few; v_gene: TRBV20-1; j_gene: TRBJ1-6; CDR3aa: CSARDRQHNSPLHF; CDR3nt: TGCAGTGCTAGAGATAGACAGCATAATTCACCCCTCCACTTT
d_gene: .; abundance: many; v_gene: TRBV7-6; j_gene: TRBJ2-7; CDR3aa: CASSSQGNEQYF; CDR3nt: TGTGCCAGCAGCTCACAGGGAAACGAGCAGTACTTC
d_gene: TRBD2; abundance: few; v_gene: TRBV18; j_gene: TRBJ2-7; CDR3aa: CASSDPSSGVYEQYF; CDR3nt: TGTGCCAGCTCCGACCCGTCTAGCGGAGTTTACGAGCAGTACTTC
d_gene: .; abundance: medium-sized; v_gene: TRBV3-1; j_gene: TRBJ2-3; CDR3aa: CASSLALVDTQYF; CDR3nt: TGTGCCAGCAGCCTAGCCCTTGTGGATACGCAGTATTTT
d_gene: .; abundance: many; v_gene: TRBV6-5; j_gene: TRBJ1-6; CDR3aa: CASSYRSGYNSPLHF; CDR3nt: TGTGCCAGCAGTTATCGATCGGGATATAATTCACCCCTCCACTTT
d_gene: TRBD1; abundance: .; v_gene: TRBV6-1; j_gene: TRBJ2-7; CDR3aa: CASRQGREQYF; CDR3nt: TGTGCCAGCAGACAGGGGCGCGAGCAGTACTTC
d_gene: TRBD2; abundance: few; v_gene: TRBV18; j_gene: TRBJ2-7; CDR3aa: CASSAGLVFSYEQYF; CDR3nt: TGTGCCAGCTCAGCGGGACTAGTTTTCTCCTACGAGCAGTACTTC
d_gene: .; abundance: many; v_gene: TRBV19; j_gene: TRBJ2-5; CDR3aa: CASSMTDGETQYF; CDR3nt: TGTGCCAGTAGTATGACCGATGGAGAGACCCAGTACTTC
d_gene: .; abundance: many; v_gene: TRBV7-8; j_gene: TRBJ2-7; CDR3aa: CASSLGRYHYEQYF; CDR3nt: TGTGCCAGCAGCTTAGGCAGGTACCACTACGAGCAGTACTTC
d_gene: TRBD1; abundance: many; v_gene: TRBV6-1; j_gene: TRBJ2-5; CDR3aa: CASSLTGGVMGAQYF; CDR3nt: TGTGCCAGCAGCCTCACAGGGGGCGTAATGGGTGCCCAGTACTTC
d_gene: TRBD1; abundance: .; v_gene: TRBV28; j_gene: TRBJ2-5; CDR3aa: CASSRGQGSETQYF; CDR3nt: TGTGCCAGCAGTAGGGGACAGGGCTCGGAGACCCAGTACTTC
d_gene: .; abundance: many; v_gene: TRBV19; j_gene: TRBJ1-1; CDR3aa: CASSAPGRTTEAFF; CDR3nt: TGTGCCAGTAGTGCCCCGGGACGGACCACTGAAGCTTTCTTT
d_gene: TRBD1; abundance: many; v_gene: TRBV12-3/TRBV12-4; j_gene: TRBJ1-1; CDR3aa: CASSPQNRGGTEAFF; CDR3nt: TGTGCCAGCAGTCCTCAAAACAGGGGAGGCACTGAAGCTTTCTTT
d_gene: .; abundance: many; v_gene: TRBV2; j_gene: TRBJ1-6; CDR3aa: CASNMAGVETLHF; CDR3nt: TGTGCCAGCAACATGGCCGGGGTGGAGACCCTCCACTTT
d_gene: .; abundance: many; v_gene: TRBV24-1; j_gene: TRBJ1-5; CDR3aa: CATATEHSNQPQHF; CDR3nt: TGTGCCACCGCGACAGAGCATAGCAATCAGCCCCAGCATTTT
d_gene: .; abundance: many; v_gene: TRBV2; j_gene: TRBJ1-2; CDR3aa: CASSGELFNYGYTF; CDR3nt: TGTGCCAGCAGTGGGGAACTATTTAACTATGGCTACACCTTC
d_gene: .; abundance: many; v_gene: TRBV7-3; j_gene: TRBJ1-6; CDR3aa: CASSLNREGPYSPLHF; CDR3nt: TGTGCCAGCAGCCTGAACAGGGAGGGCCCATATTCACCCCTCCACTTT
d_gene: .; abundance: few; v_gene: TRBV6-1; j_gene: TRBJ2-7; CDR3aa: CASTTGTYEQYF; CDR3nt: TGTGCCAGCACCACCGGGACCTACGAGCAGTACTTC
d_gene: .; abundance: many; v_gene: TRBV11-3; j_gene: TRBJ2-7; CDR3aa: CASRNRGGNEQYF; CDR3nt: TGTGCCAGCAGGAACAGGGGAGGCAACGAGCAGTACTTC
d_gene: TRBD1; abundance: many; v_gene: TRBV2; j_gene: TRBJ2-7; CDR3aa: CASRDTGVYEQYF; CDR3nt: TGTGCCAGCAGGGATACAGGGGTCTACGAGCAGTACTTC
d_gene: .; abundance: many; v_gene: TRBV9; j_gene: TRBJ1-1; CDR3aa: CASSVGPGTTDEAFF; CDR3nt: TGTGCCAGCAGCGTAGGCCCCGGGACAACCGACGAAGCTTTCTTT
d_gene: TRBD1; abundance: few; v_gene: TRBV24-1; j_gene: TRBJ2-2; CDR3aa: CATSDSDRDTGELFF; CDR3nt: TGTGCCACCAGTGACTCGGACAGGGACACCGGGGAGCTGTTTTTT
d_gene: TRBD2; abundance: many; v_gene: TRBV11-1; j_gene: TRBJ2-1; CDR3aa: CASSLGTSGVNEQFF; CDR3nt: TGTGCCAGCAGCTTAGGGACTAGCGGGGTCAATGAGCAGTTCTTC
d_gene: .; abundance: .; v_gene: TRBV2; j_gene: TRBJ1-1; CDR3aa: CASEVSEITEAFF; CDR3nt: TGTGCCAGCGAAGTGTCGGAGATCACTGAAGCTTTCTTT
d_gene: TRBD1; abundance: many; v_gene: TRBV2; j_gene: TRBJ2-1; CDR3aa: CAKRQGGYNEQFF; CDR3nt: TGTGCCAAACGACAGGGGGGTTACAATGAGCAGTTCTTC
d_gene: TRBD2; abundance: many; v_gene: TRBV3-1; j_gene: TRBJ2-7; CDR3aa: CASSQGLASYEQYF; CDR3nt: TGTGCCAGCAGCCAGGGACTAGCTTCCTACGAGCAGTACTTC
d_gene: TRBD1; abundance: many; v_gene: TRBV2; j_gene: TRBJ2-1; CDR3aa: CASSDGTGVANEQFF; CDR3nt: TGTGCCAGCAGTGATGGGACAGGGGTTGCCAATGAGCAGTTCTTC
d_gene: TRBD1; abundance: .; v_gene: TRBV24-1; j_gene: TRBJ1-3; CDR3aa: CATSRTGAGNTIYF; CDR3nt: TGTGCCACCAGCAGGACAGGGGCTGGAAACACCATATATTTT
d_gene: TRBD2; abundance: .; v_gene: TRBV19; j_gene: TRBJ2-1; CDR3aa: CASSIATSGSSYNGQFF; CDR3nt: TGTGCCAGTAGTATAGCGACTAGCGGGAGCTCCTACAATGGGCAGTTCTTC
d_gene: TRBD1; abundance: many; v_gene: TRBV5-1; j_gene: TRBJ1-4; CDR3aa: CASSTGTGTGEKLFF; CDR3nt: TGCGCCAGCAGCACCGGGACAGGGACCGGCGAAAAACTGTTTTTT
d_gene: .; abundance: .; v_gene: TRBV5-5; j_gene: TRBJ2-1; CDR3aa: CASSLSPGKGNEQFF; CDR3nt: TGTGCCAGCAGCTTGAGTCCGGGGAAAGGCAATGAGCAGTTCTTC
d_gene: TRBD2; abundance: many; v_gene: TRBV20-1; j_gene: TRBJ2-1; CDR3aa: CSARDYQAGGPYEQFF; CDR3nt: TGCAGTGCTAGAGATTATCAAGCGGGAGGGCCGTATGAGCAGTTCTTC